A selection of T cell receptor beta chains follows, all from one sample in a study of beta chain features in type 1 diabetes. The protocol was immunoSEQ multiplex PCR, while the TCRdb copy is restricted to in-frame clones and leaves out a portion. Of approximately 300,000 clones in the sample, approximately 9.9% are singletons; the top ten hold around 0.015%. Sequencing used naive CD4+ T cells from blood. These receptors all come from a woman between 25 and 40 years old in good health. CDR3s include the opening cysteine and the closing phenylalanine or tryptophan. D genes are given only for firm matches. Not all rows give a size; the values are once, few, many and, for expanded clones, a class.

V,size,J,D,CDR3,DNA
TRBV18,-,TRBJ2-7,-,CASSTERGLAYEQYF,TGTGCCAGCTCTACTGAACGGGGACTGGCCTACGAGCAGTACTTC
TRBV5-4,few,TRBJ2-1,-,CASRTGQGGVDEQFF,TGTGCCAGCAGAACCGGACAGGGAGGGGTGGATGAGCAGTTCTTC
TRBV30,few,TRBJ1-1,TRBD1,CAWNRDRGPTNTEAFF,TGTGCCTGGAACCGGGACAGGGGGCCTACGAACACTGAAGCTTTCTTT
TRBV18,-,TRBJ2-5,-,CASSPRTLQETQYF,TGTGCCAGCTCACCAAGGACTTTACAAGAGACCCAGTACTTC
TRBV29-1,few,TRBJ2-5,TRBD1,CSGYRQGAWETQYF,TGCAGCGGTTATCGACAGGGGGCGTGGGAGACCCAGTACTTC
TRBV5-1,few,TRBJ2-1,-,CASSLTLDEQFF,TGCGCCAGCAGCTTGACTCTGGATGAGCAGTTCTTC
TRBV15,few,TRBJ1-5,TRBD1,CATSLRQGGNQPQHF,TGTGCCACCAGTCTTCGACAGGGCGGTAATCAGCCCCAGCATTTT
TRBV7-9,-,TRBJ2-7,TRBD1,CASSATGTGSYEQYF,TGTGCCAGCAGCGCGACCGGGACAGGATCCTACGAGCAGTACTTC
TRBV7-7,-,TRBJ2-1,TRBD2,CASSPGGDNEQFF,TGTGCTAGCAGCCCCGGGGGGGACAATGAGCAGTTCTTC
TRBV19,-,TRBJ2-1,-,CASSIDPFPEQFF,TGTGCCAGTAGTATAGATCCTTTCCCTGAGCAGTTCTTC
TRBV4-3,-,TRBJ2-4,TRBD2,CASSLGGSGAKNIQYF,TGCGCCAGCAGCCTAGGCGGGAGTGGGGCCAAAAACATTCAGTACTTC
TRBV7-9,-,TRBJ2-5,-,CASSSQGGFQETQYF,TGTGCCAGCAGCTCACAGGGGGGGTTCCAAGAGACCCAGTACTTC
TRBV18,few,TRBJ2-2,-,CASSPPGLANTGELFF,TGTGCCAGCTCCCCACCGGGTCTAGCGAACACCGGGGAGCTGTTTTTT
TRBV29-1,few,TRBJ2-1,-,CSVGGSSHNEQFF,TGCAGCGTTGGGGGCTCCTCCCACAATGAGCAGTTCTTC
TRBV5-4,-,TRBJ2-2,TRBD1,CASSPETGVATGELFF,TGTGCCAGCAGCCCGGAGACAGGGGTAGCCACCGGGGAGCTGTTTTTT
TRBV4-2,-,TRBJ2-7,TRBD1,CASSQRQGFSYEQYF,TGTGCCAGCAGCCAGCGACAGGGGTTCTCCTACGAGCAGTACTTC
TRBV18,few,TRBJ2-7,-,CASSPTRLTLLYEQYF,TGTGCCAGCTCACCGACGCGGCTCACGCTCCTCTACGAGCAGTACTTC
TRBV5-1,few,TRBJ2-7,TRBD2,CASSSAGGPYEQYF,TGCGCCAGCAGCTCAGCGGGAGGGCCCTACGAGCAGTACTTC
TRBV9,-,TRBJ2-7,TRBD2,CASSQTSLSSYEQYF,TGTGCCAGCAGCCAGACTAGCCTTAGCTCCTACGAGCAGTACTTC
TRBV4-3,-,TRBJ2-5,TRBD2,CASSQDFGLAGIQETQYF,TGCGCCAGCAGCCAAGATTTTGGACTAGCGGGAATACAAGAGACCCAGTACTTC
TRBV6-5,once,TRBJ2-2,-,CASSYSESHTGELFF,TGTGCCAGCAGTTATTCGGAGTCGCACACCGGGGAGCTGTTTTTT
TRBV6-5,-,TRBJ2-7,-,CASSQGSEQYF,TGTGCCAGCAGTCAGGGAAGCGAGCAGTACTTC
TRBV15,-,TRBJ1-1,-,CATSRDTTNTEAFF,TGTGCCACCAGCAGGGACACTACGAACACTGAAGCTTTCTTT
TRBV5-4,-,TRBJ2-7,TRBD1,CASSLVGQGAHEQYF,TGTGCCAGCAGCTTGGTGGGACAGGGGGCCCACGAGCAGTACTTC
TRBV4-1,few,TRBJ1-1,TRBD1,CASSLPGQGYPMNTEAFF,TGCGCCAGCAGCCTCCCGGGACAGGGGTACCCGATGAACACTGAAGCTTTCTTT
TRBV5-6,-,TRBJ1-1,-,CASSLGVSGVTEAFF,TGTGCCAGCAGCTTAGGGGTTTCGGGGGTCACTGAAGCTTTCTTT
TRBV7-6,-,TRBJ2-3,TRBD2,CASSARPGGGQDTQYF,TGTGCCAGCAGCGCTAGGCCCGGGGGGGGACAAGATACGCAGTATTTT
TRBV5-1,-,TRBJ2-1,TRBD2,CASSLRGGLREGNNEQFF,TGCGCCAGCAGCCTCCGGGGGGGTTTGCGGGAGGGGAACAATGAGCAGTTCTTC
TRBV11-2,-,TRBJ2-3,TRBD2,CASSHRLAGSSTDTQYF,TGTGCCAGCAGCCACCGACTAGCGGGTTCTAGCACAGATACGCAGTATTTT
TRBV14,-,TRBJ2-1,-,CASSRLQAGTQFF,TGTGCCAGCAGCCGGTTACAGGCAGGAACACAGTTCTTC
TRBV7-3,-,TRBJ2-5,TRBD2,CASSLTAGGGGQETQYF,TGTGCCAGCAGCTTAACAGCGGGAGGGGGCGGCCAAGAGACCCAGTACTTC
TRBV27,-,TRBJ2-3,TRBD2,CASSLTGSSGRGTQYF,TGTGCCAGCAGTTTAACTGGTTCTAGCGGGAGAGGTACGCAGTATTTT
TRBV7-8,few,TRBJ2-1,-,CASTPGVAPQFF,TGTGCCAGCACCCCGGGGGTAGCGCCCCAGTTCTTC
TRBV2,-,TRBJ1-5,TRBD1,CASRARTGTSNQPQHF,TGTGCCAGCAGGGCTCGGACAGGGACAAGCAATCAGCCCCAGCATTTT
TRBV13,few,TRBJ2-7,-,CASSSRHGNFYEQYF,TGTGCCAGCAGCTCCCGACACGGCAACTTCTACGAGCAGTACTTC
TRBV7-3,few,TRBJ2-1,TRBD1,CASRTPGQGSNEQFF,TGTGCCAGCAGGACTCCGGGACAGGGATCCAATGAGCAGTTCTTC
TRBV7-9,few,TRBJ1-2,-,CASSLAGDGGPNYGYTF,TGTGCCAGCAGCTTAGCCGGGGACGGGGGGCCTAACTATGGCTACACCTTC
TRBV29-1,few,TRBJ2-5,-,CSAPGSHNQETQYF,TGCAGCGCCCCTGGGAGCCATAACCAAGAGACCCAGTACTTC
TRBV5-4,-,TRBJ2-2,TRBD1,CASSLWTGEGTGELFF,TGTGCCAGCAGCTTGTGGACAGGGGAGGGCACCGGGGAGCTGTTTTTT
TRBV20-1,-,TRBJ2-1,-,CSASIYNEQFF,TGCAGTGCTAGCATTTACAATGAGCAGTTCTTC
TRBV7-2,-,TRBJ2-2,TRBD2,CASSLAPLAGNTGELFF,TGTGCCAGCAGCTTAGCCCCCCTAGCGGGGAACACCGGGGAGCTGTTTTTT
TRBV19,few,TRBJ1-2,TRBD1,CASSPDRLGYTF,TGTGCCAGTAGTCCGGACAGGCTAGGCTACACCTTC
TRBV11-2,-,TRBJ2-2,-,CASSLLTVVPGELFF,TGTGCCAGCAGCTTACTGACAGTCGTCCCCGGGGAGCTGTTTTTT
TRBV6-5,few,TRBJ1-5,-,CASSYVQGVQPQHF,TGTGCCAGCAGTTATGTACAGGGTGTTCAGCCCCAGCATTTT
TRBV7-9,-,TRBJ2-7,TRBD2,CASSLVLASVGEQYF,TGTGCCAGCAGCTTAGTACTAGCGTCTGTTGGCGAGCAGTACTTC
TRBV6-5,few,TRBJ2-3,TRBD2,CASSYSGGSLTDTQYF,TGTGCCAGCAGTTACTCGGGCGGGAGCTTGACAGATACGCAGTATTTT
TRBV30,few,TRBJ2-3,-,CAWSGQVADTQYF,TGTGCCTGGAGTGGGCAGGTTGCAGATACGCAGTATTTT
TRBV23-1,few,TRBJ2-2,TRBD1,CASSPFGQGPNTGELFF,TGCGCCAGCAGTCCGTTCGGACAGGGCCCGAACACCGGGGAGCTGTTTTTT
TRBV28,few,TRBJ2-1,-,CASTRSSDFYNEQFF,TGTGCCAGCACCCGGTCTAGCGATTTCTACAATGAGCAGTTCTTC
TRBV18,-,TRBJ2-4,TRBD1,CASSPRGQGETKNIQYF,TGTGCCAGCTCACCCCGCGGGCAGGGGGAAACCAAAAACATTCAGTACTTC
TRBV28,-,TRBJ1-5,-,CASSFPRRVQPQHF,TGTGCCAGCAGTTTCCCACGCAGGGTTCAGCCCCAGCATTTT
TRBV18,few,TRBJ2-5,TRBD2,CASSPLAGVQETQYF,TGTGCCAGCTCACCTCTAGCGGGAGTCCAAGAGACCCAGTACTTC
TRBV4-2,few,TRBJ1-2,TRBD1,CASSWDSFIYGYTF,TGTGCCAGCAGCTGGGACAGTTTTATCTATGGCTACACCTTC